This T cell receptor beta chain derives from a study of monozygotic twins with inflammatory bowel disease. Findings and limits, study-wide: No distinction between different T cell subtypes was possible.

The CDR3 length is 21 residues. CDR1 and CDR2 (germline): LGHNT, FRNRAP. Comment on this clonotype: The antigen is not known.

The authors made each sample's cDNA in eight separate reactions. Following a re-call of the 5' RACE reads, TCRdb has one entry per CDR3 protein and lacks DNA. The sample's table shows around 40,000 distinct CDR3 sequences. The sequence was obtained from a human donor with ulcerative colitis or Crohn's disease, or a healthy co-twin of an affected twin (not recorded which). Material: blood. This sequence joins TRBV12-5 and TRBJ2-7; TCRdb returns TRBD2, unconfirmable since there is no DNA. Here the CDR3 reads CASGLDRKTLDSSGGSYEQYF.